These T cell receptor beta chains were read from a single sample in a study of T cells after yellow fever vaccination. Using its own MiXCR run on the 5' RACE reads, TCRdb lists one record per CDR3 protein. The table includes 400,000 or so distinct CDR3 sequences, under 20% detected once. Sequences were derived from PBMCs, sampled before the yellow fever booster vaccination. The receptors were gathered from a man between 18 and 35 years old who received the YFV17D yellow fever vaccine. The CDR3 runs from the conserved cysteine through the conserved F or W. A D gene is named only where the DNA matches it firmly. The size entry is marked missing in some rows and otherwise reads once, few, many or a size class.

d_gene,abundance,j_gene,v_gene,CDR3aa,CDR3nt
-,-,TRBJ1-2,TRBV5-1,CASSFDRRYGYTF,TGCGCCAGCAGTTTTGACAGGCGCTATGGCTACACCTTC
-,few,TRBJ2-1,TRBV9,CASSVGGAGSYNEQFF,TGTGCCAGCAGCGTAGGGGGGGCCGGCTCCTACAATGAGCAGTTCTTC
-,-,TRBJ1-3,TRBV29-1,CSVAVGNTIYF,TGCAGCGTTGCAGTGGGAAACACCATATATTTT
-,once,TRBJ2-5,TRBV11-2,CASSRGEGIPETQYF,TGTGCCAGCAGCCGAGGGGAAGGAATTCCAGAGACCCAGTACTTC
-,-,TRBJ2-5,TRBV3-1,CASSQERPVETQYF,TGTGCCAGCAGCCAAGAAAGGCCCGTGGAGACCCAGTACTTC
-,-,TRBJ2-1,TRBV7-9,CASSFAGARSYEQFF,TGTGCCAGCAGCTTTGCGGGGGCGCGGAGCTATGAGCAGTTCTTC
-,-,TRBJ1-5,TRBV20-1,CSARAGQSNQPQHF,TGCAGTGCTAGAGCTGGACAGAGCAATCAGCCCCAGCATTTT
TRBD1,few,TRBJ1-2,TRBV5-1,CASSPDRALGGYTF,TGCGCCAGCAGCCCGGACAGGGCTCTCGGAGGCTACACCTTC
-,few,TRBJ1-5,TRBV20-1,CSARDRVDGNQPQHF,TGCAGTGCTAGAGACAGGGTTGACGGCAATCAGCCCCAGCATTTT
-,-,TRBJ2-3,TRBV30,CAWSVSGFRYNPHTQYF,TGTGCCTGGAGTGTATCTGGATTCAGGTACAACCCTCATACGCAGTATTTT
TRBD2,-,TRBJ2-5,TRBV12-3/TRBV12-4,CASRHAAGVQETQYF,TGTGCCAGCAGACATGCAGCGGGGGTCCAAGAGACCCAGTACTTC
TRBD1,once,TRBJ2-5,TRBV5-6,CASSSGTGLYWTQYF,TGTGCCAGCAGCTCGGGGACAGGGCTCTATTGGACCCAGTACTTC
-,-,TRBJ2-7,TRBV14,CASSQVGLKEQYF,TGTGCCAGCAGCCAAGTGGGGCTAAAGGAGCAGTACTTC
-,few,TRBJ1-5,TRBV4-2,CASSQQKDQPQHF,TGTGCCAGCAGCCAACAGAAAGATCAGCCCCAGCATTTT
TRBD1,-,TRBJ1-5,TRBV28,CASRGGQGYQPQHF,TGTGCCAGCAGGGGGGGACAGGGATATCAGCCCCAGCATTTT
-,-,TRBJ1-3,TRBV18,CASSRRDNETDTIYF,TGTGCCAGCTCACGCCGGGACAACGAGACGGACACCATATATTTT
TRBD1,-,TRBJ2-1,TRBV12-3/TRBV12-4,CAIFSQGNEQFF,TGTGCCATCTTTTCACAGGGGAATGAGCAGTTCTTC
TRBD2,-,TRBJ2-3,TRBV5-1,CASSLGPQAGGTDTQYF,TGCGCCAGCAGCTTGGGGCCGCAGGCGGGAGGCACAGATACGCAGTATTTT
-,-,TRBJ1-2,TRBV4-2,CASSQPDSSYGYTF,TGTGCCAGCAGCCAACCGGACAGTTCCTATGGCTACACCTTC
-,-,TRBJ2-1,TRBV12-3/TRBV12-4,CASSIPDRHYNEQFF,TGTGCCAGCAGTATCCCCGACAGGCACTACAATGAGCAGTTCTTC
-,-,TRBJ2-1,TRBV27,CASAAGYNEQFF,TGTGCCAGCGCCGCAGGATACAATGAGCAGTTCTTC
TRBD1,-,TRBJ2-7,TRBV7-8,CASSAGQGIYEQYF,TGTGCCAGCAGCGCGGGACAGGGGATCTACGAGCAGTACTTC
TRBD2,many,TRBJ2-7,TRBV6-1,CASSERLAGYEQYF,TGTGCCAGCAGTGAAAGACTAGCGGGCTACGAGCAGTACTTC
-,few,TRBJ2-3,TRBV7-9,CASSFVLDTQYF,TGTGCCAGCAGCTTCGTTCTGGATACGCAGTATTTT
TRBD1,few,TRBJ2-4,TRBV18,CASSLTGFKNIQYF,TGTGCCAGCTCACTGACAGGGTTTAAAAACATTCAGTACTTC
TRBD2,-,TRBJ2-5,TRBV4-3,CASSLFIAGSQETQYF,TGCGCCAGCAGCCTCTTCATAGCGGGGAGTCAAGAGACCCAGTACTTC
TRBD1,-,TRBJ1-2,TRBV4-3,CASSRQGGPTGYGYTF,TGCGCCAGCAGCCGACAGGGGGGACCTACTGGCTATGGCTACACCTTC
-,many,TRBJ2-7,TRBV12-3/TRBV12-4,CASTSTQIYYEQYF,TGTGCCAGCACTAGTACCCAAATATATTACGAGCAGTACTTC
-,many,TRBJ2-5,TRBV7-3,CASSLGGAQETQYF,TGTGCCAGCAGCTTGGGGGGGGCCCAAGAGACCCAGTACTTC
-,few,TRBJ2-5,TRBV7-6,CASSINQETQYF,TGTGCCAGCAGCATAAACCAAGAGACCCAGTACTTC
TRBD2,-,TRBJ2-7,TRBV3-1,CASSPREVKQYF,TGTGCCAGCAGCCCCCGGGAGGTTAAGCAGTACTTC
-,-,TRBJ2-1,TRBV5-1,CASSLRPGEQFF,TGCGCCAGCAGCTTGAGGCCCGGTGAGCAGTTCTTC
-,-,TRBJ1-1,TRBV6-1,CASSEAGGNTEAFF,TGTGCCAGCAGTGAAGCCGGGGGGAACACTGAAGCTTTCTTT
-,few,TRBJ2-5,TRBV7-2,CASSLVEAWYQETQYF,TGTGCCAGCAGCTTAGTGGAGGCCTGGTACCAAGAGACCCAGTACTTC
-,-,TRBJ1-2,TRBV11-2,CASRSRTLYGYTF,TGTGCCAGCAGATCTCGGACCCTCTATGGCTACACCTTC
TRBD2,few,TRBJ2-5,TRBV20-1,CSLRVAGGVETQYF,TGCAGCCTCAGGGTAGCGGGGGGGGTAGAGACCCAGTACTTC
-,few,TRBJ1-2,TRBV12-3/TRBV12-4,CASSAPAIRPHYGYTF,TGTGCCAGCAGTGCGCCGGCCATCCGGCCGCACTATGGCTACACCTTC
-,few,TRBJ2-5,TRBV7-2,CASSFNRGGEETQYF,TGTGCCAGCAGCTTCAACAGGGGAGGGGAAGAGACCCAGTACTTC
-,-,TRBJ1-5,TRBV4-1,CASSLPGDLPQHF,TGCGCCAGCAGCCTACCTGGGGACCTGCCCCAGCATTTT
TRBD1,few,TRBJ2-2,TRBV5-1,CASSRTGGEDTGELFF,TGCGCCAGCAGCCGGACAGGGGGCGAAGACACCGGGGAGCTGTTTTTT
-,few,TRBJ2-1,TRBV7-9,CASSDTEYNEQFF,TGTGCCAGCAGCGATACAGAGTACAATGAGCAGTTCTTC
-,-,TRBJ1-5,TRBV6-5,CASRTQGGGNQPQHF,TGTGCCAGCCGTACGCAGGGAGGAGGCAATCAGCCCCAGCATTTT